This entry is about one T cell receptor beta chain. The data stem from a study of blood T cell repertoires in COVID-19. Trimming cost V 6 bases and J 6 bases, with 15 bases left between them. The CDR3 is 14 amino acids. Germline loops: CDR1 LNHDA, CDR2 SQIVND (reference sequence). TCRdb's table, derived via immunoSEQ multiplex PCR, lists solely in-frame clones and lacks some. The profile shows roughly 95,000 clones, 82% of them singletons. The specimen was peripheral blood. This receptor was taken from a man older than 75 with acute or convalescent COVID-19. This sequence joins TRBV19 and TRBJ1-5, with a weak D call TRBD1 (5 bases). CDR3 coding DNA: TGTGCCAGTAGCTCGGGGGGGGAAGGTCAGCCCCAGCATTTT. It specifies CASSSGGEGQPQHF.